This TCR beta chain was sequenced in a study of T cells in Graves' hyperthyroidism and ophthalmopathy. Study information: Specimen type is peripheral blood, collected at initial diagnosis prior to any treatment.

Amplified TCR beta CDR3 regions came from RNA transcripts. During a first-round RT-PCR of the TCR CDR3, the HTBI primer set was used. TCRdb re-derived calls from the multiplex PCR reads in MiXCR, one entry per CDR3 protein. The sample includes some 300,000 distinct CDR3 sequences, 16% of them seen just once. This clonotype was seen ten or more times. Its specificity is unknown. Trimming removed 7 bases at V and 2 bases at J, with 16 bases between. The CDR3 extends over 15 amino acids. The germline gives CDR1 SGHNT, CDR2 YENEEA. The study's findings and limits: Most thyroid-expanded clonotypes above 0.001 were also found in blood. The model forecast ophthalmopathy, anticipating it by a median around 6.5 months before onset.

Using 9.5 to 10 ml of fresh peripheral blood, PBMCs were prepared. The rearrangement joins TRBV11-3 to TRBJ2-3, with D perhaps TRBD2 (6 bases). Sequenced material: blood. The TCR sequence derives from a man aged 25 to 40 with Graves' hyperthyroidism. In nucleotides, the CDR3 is TGTGCCAGCACCCCCCGGGAGTCCTACACAGATACGCAGTATTTT. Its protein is CASTPRESYTDTQYF.